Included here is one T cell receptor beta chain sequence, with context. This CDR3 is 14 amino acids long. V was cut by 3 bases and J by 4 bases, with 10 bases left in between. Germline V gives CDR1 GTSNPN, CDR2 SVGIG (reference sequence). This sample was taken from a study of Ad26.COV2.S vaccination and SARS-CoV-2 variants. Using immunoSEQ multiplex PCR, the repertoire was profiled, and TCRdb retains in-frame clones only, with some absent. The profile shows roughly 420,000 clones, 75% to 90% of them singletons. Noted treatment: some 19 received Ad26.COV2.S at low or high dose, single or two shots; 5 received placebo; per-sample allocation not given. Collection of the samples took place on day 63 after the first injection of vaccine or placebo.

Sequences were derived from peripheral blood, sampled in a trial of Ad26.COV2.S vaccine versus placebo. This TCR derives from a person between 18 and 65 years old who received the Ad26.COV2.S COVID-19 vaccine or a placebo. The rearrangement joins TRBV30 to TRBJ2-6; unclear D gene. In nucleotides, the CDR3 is TGTGCCTGGAGCGTCCCCGCGGGGGCCAACGTCCTGACTTTC. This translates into CAWSVPAGANVLTF.